Many counts were recorded for the clone carrying this TCR beta chain. Antigen unknown. CDR3 length: 15 amino acids. The germline V and J ends were trimmed by 2 bases and 1 base, with 13 bases remaining between them. CDR1 is SGHRS and CDR2 is YFSETQ in the germline V gene. This sample was included in a study of T cells in Graves' hyperthyroidism and ophthalmopathy. Amplified regions were TCR beta CDR3 sequences from RNA transcripts. HTBI primers were employed in a first-round RT-PCR of the TCR CDR3. TCRdb analysed the multiplex PCR reads with MiXCR anew, one entry per CDR3 protein. This table has about 380,000 distinct CDR3 sequences, roughly 15% appearing once. Study findings and constraints: Blood also held most thyroid clonotypes expanded beyond 0.001. A model of 13 V-J pairs discriminated ophthalmopathy from stable hyperthyroidism.

The specimen was blood. This clonotype originated in a woman in her thirties with Graves' ophthalmopathy. The chain has TRBV5-1 and TRBJ2-7; D might be TRBD1 (5 bases). CDR3 protein: CASSFTWGPSYEQYF. Here the CDR3 DNA reads TGCGCCAGCAGCTTTACCTGGGGCCCATCCTACGAGCAGTACTTC.